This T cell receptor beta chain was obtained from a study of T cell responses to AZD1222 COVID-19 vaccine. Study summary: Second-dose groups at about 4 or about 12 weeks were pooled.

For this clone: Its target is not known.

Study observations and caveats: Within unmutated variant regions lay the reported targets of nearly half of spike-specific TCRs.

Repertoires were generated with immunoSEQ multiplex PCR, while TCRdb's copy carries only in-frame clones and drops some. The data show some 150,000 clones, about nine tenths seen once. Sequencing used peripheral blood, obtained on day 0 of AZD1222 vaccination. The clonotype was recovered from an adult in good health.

The CDR3 reads CASSPSETQYF. CDR3 sequence (DNA): TGTGCCAGCAGCCCGAGTGAGACCCAGTACTTC. The V and J genes are TRBV11-2 and TRBJ2-5, with D unclear. V lost 5 bases and J lost 5, with 6 bases in between. CDR1 and CDR2 from the germline V gene are SGHAT and FQNNGV. This CDR3 has 11 residues.